This passage covers 5 T cell receptor beta chains from one sample sequenced in a study of cytotoxic CD8 clonotypes in ibrutinib-treated CLL. The data were produced by immunoSEQ multiplex PCR, yet TCRdb's version contains in-frame clones alone and is incomplete. Here the sample spans fewer than 400,000 clones, approximately 67% being singletons. The specimen was PBMCs, collected after 36 months of ibrutinib treatment. The source is a human donor with chronic lymphocytic leukemia.

V gene TRBV9 combines with J gene TRBJ2-3, with 8 bases lining up with TRBD1. The CDR3 extends over 15 amino acids. V dropped 4 bases and J dropped 4; count of bases not matched to a gene: 8. CDR1 and CDR2 (germline): SGDLS, YYNGEE. The CDR3 DNA reads as TGTGCCAGCAGCTTTATGTCAGGGGGCCCAGATACGCAGTATTTT. Encoded protein: CASSFMSGGPDTQYF.

This clone has only a few counts. This chain joins TRBV29-1 and TRBJ2-5; D is unclear. The length of the CDR3 is 13 residues. V was clipped by 3 bases and J by 2 bases, with 10 bases between them. Per the germline V gene, CDR1 is SQVTM and CDR2 is ANQGSEA. CDR3 residues: CSVDAAVQETQYF. The DNA for the CDR3 is TGCAGCGTTGATGCGGCTGTTCAAGAGACCCAGTACTTC.

The CDR3 nucleotides read TGTGCCAGCAGTCTAGGGGGATTCTACGAGCAGTACTTC. Translated: CASSLGGFYEQYF. V usage is TRBV27 and J usage is TRBJ2-7, with D maybe TRBD1 (6 bases). The CDR3 sequence is 13 residues long. The ends were cut back, 5 bases at V and 3 bases at J, with 11 bases in the middle. CDR1 MNHEY and CDR2 SMNVEV come from the germline V gene (reference sequence).

V is TRBV19 and J is TRBJ2-4; D gene ambiguous. Trimming cost V 5 bases and J 0 bases, with 8 bases left between them. Germline CDR1 reads LNHDA; CDR2 reads SQIVND (reference sequence). The CDR3 is made up of 14 amino acids. CDR3 amino acids: CASSLMEAKNIQYF. The CDR3, as DNA: TGTGCCAGTAGTCTGATGGAAGCCAAAAACATTCAGTACTTC.

The chain combines TRBV7-9 with TRBJ1-2; D remains ambiguous. The germline gives CDR1 SEHNR, CDR2 FQNEAQ (reference sequence). V lost 2 bases and J 8 bases, leaving 12 bases between the germline ends. The CDR3 consists of 13 residues. The CDR3 region has the DNA TGTGCCAGCAGCTTATGGGTGGAGAAGGGCTACACCTTC. It specifies CASSLWVEKGYTF.